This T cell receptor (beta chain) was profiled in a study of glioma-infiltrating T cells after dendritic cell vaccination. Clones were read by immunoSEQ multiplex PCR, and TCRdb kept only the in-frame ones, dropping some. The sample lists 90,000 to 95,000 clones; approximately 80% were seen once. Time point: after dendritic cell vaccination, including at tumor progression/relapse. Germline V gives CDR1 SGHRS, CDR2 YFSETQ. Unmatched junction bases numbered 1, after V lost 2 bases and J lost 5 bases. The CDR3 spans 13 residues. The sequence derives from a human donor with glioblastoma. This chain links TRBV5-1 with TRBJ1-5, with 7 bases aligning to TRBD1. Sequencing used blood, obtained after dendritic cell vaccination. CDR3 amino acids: CASSFDRDQPQHF. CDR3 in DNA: TGCGCCAGCAGCTTCGACAGGGATCAGCCCCAGCATTTT.